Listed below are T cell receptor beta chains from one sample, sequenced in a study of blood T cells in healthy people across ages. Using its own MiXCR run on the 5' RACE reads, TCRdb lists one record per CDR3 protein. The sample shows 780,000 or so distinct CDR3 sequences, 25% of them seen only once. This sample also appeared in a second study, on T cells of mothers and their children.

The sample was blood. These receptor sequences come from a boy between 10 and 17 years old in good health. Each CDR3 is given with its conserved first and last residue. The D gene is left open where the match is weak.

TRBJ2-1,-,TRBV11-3,CASSPGAGSVEQFF
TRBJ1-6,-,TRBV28,CASRAPGLWNSPLHF
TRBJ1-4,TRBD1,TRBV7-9,CASSHGGQGATNEKLFF
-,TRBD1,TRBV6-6,CASTEQGQSYEQYF
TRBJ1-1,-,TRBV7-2,CASSLVSGTENTEAFF
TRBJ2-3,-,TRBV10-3,CAISEVEESTDTQYF
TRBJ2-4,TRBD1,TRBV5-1,CASTGGQVAKNIQYF
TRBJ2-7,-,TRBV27,CASSLSAGLGEQYF
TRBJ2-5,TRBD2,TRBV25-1,CASSDAGGFRETQYF
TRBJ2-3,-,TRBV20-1,CSARVGSTDTQYF
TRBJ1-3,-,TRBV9,CASSVEDSSSGNTIYF
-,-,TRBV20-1,CSTSSPSGTGNEQFF
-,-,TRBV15,CATSPRAGGDYEQYF
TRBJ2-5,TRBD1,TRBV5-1,CASSLDRGRGETQYF
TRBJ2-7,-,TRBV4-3,CASSQVGPGSASNEQYF
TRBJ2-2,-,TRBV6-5,CASSYSGRGILSNTGELFF
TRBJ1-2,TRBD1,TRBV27,CASSSRGQIVGYTF
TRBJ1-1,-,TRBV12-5,CASSPPGVRNTEAFF
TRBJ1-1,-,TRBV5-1,CASSLWAPGDMNTEAFF
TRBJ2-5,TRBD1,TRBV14,CASSQLGQLGETQYF
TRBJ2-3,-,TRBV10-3,CAIRARGTDTQYF
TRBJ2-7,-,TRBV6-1,CATTGGSRGEQYF
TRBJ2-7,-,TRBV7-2,CASSLGFPHYEQYF
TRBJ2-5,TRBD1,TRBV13,CASSLDDRTGETQYF
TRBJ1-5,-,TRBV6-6,CASSYLSNQPQHF
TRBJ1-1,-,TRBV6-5,CASSTGIEAFF
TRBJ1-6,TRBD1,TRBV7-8,CASRPDRGGNSPLHF
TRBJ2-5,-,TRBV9,CASSVGWGSTSETQYF
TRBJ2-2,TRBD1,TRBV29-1,CSVRQGEATGELFF